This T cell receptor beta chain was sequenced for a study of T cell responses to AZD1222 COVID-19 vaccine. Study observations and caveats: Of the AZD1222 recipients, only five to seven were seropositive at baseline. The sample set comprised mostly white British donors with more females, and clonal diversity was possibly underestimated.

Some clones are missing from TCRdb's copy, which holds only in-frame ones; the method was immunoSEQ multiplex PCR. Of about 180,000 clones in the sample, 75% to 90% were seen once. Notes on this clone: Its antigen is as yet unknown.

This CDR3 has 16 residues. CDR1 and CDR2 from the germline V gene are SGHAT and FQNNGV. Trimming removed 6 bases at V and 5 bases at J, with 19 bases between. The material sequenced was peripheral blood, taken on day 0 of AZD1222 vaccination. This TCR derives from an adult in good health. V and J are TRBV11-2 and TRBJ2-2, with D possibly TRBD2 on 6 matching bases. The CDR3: CASSPGGRQRTGELFF. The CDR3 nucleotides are TGTGCCAGCAGTCCCGGGGGACGTCAAAGAACCGGGGAGCTGTTTTTT.